One sample yielded the 25 T cell receptor beta chains listed below, sequenced in a study of blood T cells in healthy people across ages. A second PCR, run for roughly 7 to 11 cycles, used a sample-barcoded 5' primer plus a J-beta primer mix. MiXCR was run by TCRdb on the 5' RACE reads, yielding one entry per CDR3 protein. The table records about 1.4 million distinct CDR3 sequences, roughly 64% of them present only once. Material for sequencing was blood. The receptors originated from a man aged 18 to 30 in good health.

At least ten counts were recorded for this clonotype. V gene TRBV7-2 combines with J gene TRBJ1-2; TRBD1 agrees at 7 bases. Germline CDR1 reads SGHTA; CDR2 reads FQGNSA. CDR3 length equals 13 residues. With V trimmed by 3 bases and J by 6 bases, 4 bases remained unmatched. This CDR3 is CASSFRQGNGYTF. CDR3 nucleotides: TGTGCCAGCAGCTTCAGACAGGGAAATGGCTACACCTTC.

The chain couples TRBV20-1 to TRBJ2-5; TRBD2 matches at 11 bases. J lost 5 bases, V lost 6 bases, and 14 bases had no gene match. The CDR3 spans 16 residues. Per germline, CDR1 DFQATT and CDR2 SNEGSKA (reference sequence). The CDR3 spells CSAKVGTSGGRETQYF. Here the CDR3 DNA reads TGCAGTGCCAAAGTCGGGACTAGCGGAGGACGGGAGACCCAGTACTTC.

CDR3 in amino acids: CASNPTGTSVDTQYF. CDR3 DNA sequence: TGTGCCAGCAACCCGACCGGGACTAGCGTAGATACGCAGTATTTT. This chain connects TRBV7-2 to TRBJ2-3; 10 bases line up with TRBD2. This CDR3 region has 15 residues. The germline V gene has CDR1 SGHTA and CDR2 FQGNSA. V shed 7 bases and J 5 bases; nucleotides not matched to a gene: 9.

The chain uses TRBV27 and TRBJ1-4; perhaps TRBD1 as D (5 bases). The CDR3 spans 14 residues. Per the germline V gene, CDR1 is MNHEY and CDR2 is SMNVEV (reference sequence). The ends were cut back, 4 bases at V and 8 bases at J, with 14 bases in the middle. The CDR3: CASSSGRTGEKLFF. The CDR3 DNA sequence: TGTGCCAGCAGTTCGGGACGGACGGGGGAAAAACTGTTTTTT.

The rearrangement uses TRBV7-9 and TRBJ2-3; no definite D call. V gave up 5 bases and J gave up 0 bases, with 9 bases separating them. The CDR3 runs to 14 residues. The germline V gene encodes CDR1 SEHNR and CDR2 FQNEAQ (reference sequence). CDR3 DNA: TGTGCCAGCAGCAAGGAGAGTAGCACAGATACGCAGTATTTT. Protein: CASSKESSTDTQYF.

V and J are TRBV12-3 or TRBV12-4 and TRBJ2-3, with 9 bases fitting TRBD2. The CDR3 has 16 residues. V was pared by 3 bases and J by 2 bases, with 6 bases of the junction left unmatched. CDR3 residues: CASSFALAGNTDTQYF. CDR3 nucleotides: TGTGCCAGCAGTTTTGCGCTAGCGGGAAACACAGATACGCAGTATTTT.

This clonotype was seen just once. J is TRBJ2-7 and V is TRBV20-1; D may match TRBD1 or TRBD2 (5 bases each). CDR3 length: 15 amino acids. Germline values: CDR1 DFQATT, CDR2 SNEGSKA (reference sequence). Trimming removed 0 bases from V and 2 bases from J, with 14 bases in between. CDR3 DNA sequence: TGCAGTGCTAGAGAAGCCCTTGGGGGTGCCTACGAGCAGTACTTC. It codes for CSAREALGGAYEQYF.

The V call is TRBV6-2 or TRBV6-3, the J call TRBJ2-7; 10 bases align to TRBD2. CDR1 and CDR2 (germline): MNHEY, SVGEGT. The CDR3 extends over 17 amino acids. J lost 1 base, V lost 6 bases, and 12 bases had no gene match. CDR3 sequence (DNA): TGTGCCAGCAGCCAAACCGGAGCGGGAGGGCGGTCCTACGAGCAGTACTTC. Its translation is CASSQTGAGGRSYEQYF.

This sequence joins TRBV29-1 and TRBJ2-2; 10 nucleotides match TRBD2. Trimming took 2 bases from V and 2 from J; bases not matched to a gene: 2. CDR3 length: 15 residues. The germline gives CDR1 SQVTM, CDR2 ANQGSEA. The CDR3 region has the DNA TGCAGCGTTGAACTAGCGGGGGATAACACCGGGGAGCTGTTTTTT. This translates into CSVELAGDNTGELFF.

This clonotype was counted only a few times. The V gene is TRBV20-1, the J gene TRBJ1-4; D remains ambiguous. Germline lookup yields CDR1 DFQATT and CDR2 SNEGSKA (reference sequence). V was cut by 3 bases and J by 0 bases, with 11 bases left in between. The CDR3 is 15 residues long. Here the CDR3 DNA reads TGCAGTGCTAGTGGCGCGGGAGCAACTAATGAAAAACTGTTTTTT. This sequence encodes CSASGAGATNEKLFF.

The chain recombines TRBV7-9 with TRBJ2-5, with 11 bases that match TRBD2. The J call may be wrong; the DNA end is better matched by TRBJ2-7. The CDR3 consists of 13 residues. Per germline, CDR1 SEHNR and CDR2 FQNEAQ (reference sequence). The CDR3 nucleotides are TGTGCCGGTTCTAGCGGGGGGATCTACGAGCAGTACTTC. This sequence encodes CAGSSGGIYEQYF.

The chain uses TRBV25-1 and TRBJ1-2; 7 positions match TRBD1. The CDR3 is 15 amino acids. J was trimmed by 6 bases and V by 1 base; bases with no gene match: 8. Per the germline V gene, CDR1 is MGHDK and CDR2 is SYGVNS. CDR3 residues: CASSESGAGGHGYTF. CDR3 DNA sequence: TGTGCCAGCAGTGAATCGGGGGCAGGGGGTCATGGCTACACCTTC.

The chain couples TRBV20-1 to TRBJ1-6, with 7 bases lining up with TRBD1. Germline loops: CDR1 DFQATT, CDR2 SNEGSKA (reference sequence). Losses at the gene ends were 6 bases for V and 8 bases for J; bases not matched to a gene: 7. CDR3 size: 13 residues. This CDR3 reads CSALTGWDSPLHF. The CDR3 DNA follows: TGCAGTGCCCTGACAGGGTGGGATTCACCCCTCCACTTT.

The chain's CDR3 is CASSFGGRYQPQHF. CDR3 coding DNA: TGTGCCAGCAGCTTTGGGGGGAGGTATCAGCCCCAGCATTTT. The J gene is TRBJ1-5, the V gene TRBV7-2, with D perhaps matching TRBD1 (5 bases). The germline V and J ends were trimmed by 3 bases and 5 bases, with 11 bases remaining between them. There are 14 residues in the CDR3. The germline V gene has CDR1 SGHTA and CDR2 FQGNSA.

The DNA for the CDR3 is TGTGCCAGCAGCGAGGACTATTACAATGAGCAGTTCTTC. Amino acid sequence: CASSEDYYNEQFF. The V and J genes are TRBV7-9 and TRBJ2-1; tentative D call: TRBD2 (6 bases). Trimming cost V 5 bases and J 4 bases, with 9 bases left between them. The CDR3 sequence is 13 residues long. Germline CDR1 and CDR2: SEHNR and FQNEAQ (reference sequence).

This chain uses TRBV20-1 with TRBJ1-5; D is possibly TRBD1 (6 bases). This CDR3 contains 14 residues. V was shortened by 6 bases and J by 4 bases, with 16 bases between the two germline ends. The germline CDR1 and CDR2 sequences are DFQATT and SNEGSKA (reference sequence). In DNA, the CDR3 is TGCAGTGCCCCTGCCAGGGGATTGAATCAGCCCCAGCATTTT. This sequence encodes CSAPARGLNQPQHF.

A word on this clonotype: Relative to the germline gene, one junction end is altered; a read error may explain this. CDR3 coding DNA: TGTACCAGCGGCTATTACTATGGCTACACCTTC. This translates into CTSGYYYGYTF. The rearrangement joins TRBV27 to TRBJ1-2; D is uncertain. This CDR3 comprises 11 residues. Germline V gene data show CDR1 as MNHEY and CDR2 as SMNVEV (reference sequence).

This chain joins TRBV4-1 and TRBJ2-3; TRBD2 matches at 9 bases. The CDR3 runs 15 residues. The junction had 7 bases not matched to a gene; V was cut back by 2 bases and J by 7 bases. Germline values: CDR1 MGHRA, CDR2 YSYEKL. The CDR3 spells CASSQILAGHYTQYF. As DNA, the CDR3 is TGCGCCAGCAGCCAAATCCTAGCGGGACATTATACGCAGTATTTT.

This clonotype was detected only a few times. The gene calls are TRBV29-1 and TRBJ2-1; D perhaps matches TRBD2 (5 bases). The CDR3 contains 11 residues. V shed 6 bases and J shed 12 bases, with 15 bases lying between them. Germline-derived CDR1 and CDR2 are SQVTM and ANQGSEA. CDR3 bases: TGCAGCGTGGCCGACGAGGGTAGGCAGTTCTTC. As protein: CSVADEGRQFF.

V usage is TRBV25-1 and J usage is TRBJ1-2; D gene ambiguous. The germline gives CDR1 MGHDK, CDR2 SYGVNS. V dropped 1 base and J dropped 6 bases, with 12 bases sitting between them. The CDR3 is 14 residues long. The CDR3, as DNA: TGTGCCAGCAGTGAATCGGGGAGGGCGGATGGCTACACCTTC. It codes for CASSESGRADGYTF.

The gene calls are TRBV13 and TRBJ2-3; D not certain. From germline, CDR1 is PRHDT and CDR2 FYEKMQ (reference sequence). Trimming pared 6 bases from V and 1 base from J, leaving 17 bases between. The CDR3 spans 16 residues. CDR3 loop: CASSEDPGLRTDTQYF. The CDR3, as DNA: TGTGCCAGCAGTGAGGATCCAGGTTTACGCACAGATACGCAGTATTTT.

This clonotype appeared a few times. This chain connects TRBV29-1 to TRBJ2-2; D remains unclear. V was trimmed by 4 bases and J by 1 base, leaving 7 bases between them. This CDR3 contains 13 residues. In germline, CDR1 is SQVTM, CDR2 ANQGSEA. Written as DNA, the CDR3 is TGCAGCGTTGTCTGGCAGAACACCGGGGAGCTGTTTTTT. Its protein product is CSVVWQNTGELFF.

The J gene is TRBJ2-3, the V gene TRBV5-1; either TRBD1 or TRBD2 may supply D (5 bases each). This CDR3 spans 15 amino acids. V gave up 3 bases and J gave up 5 bases, with 16 bases separating them. Per the germline V gene, CDR1 is SGHRS and CDR2 is YFSETQ. This CDR3 is CASSYGTSSIDTQYF. In DNA, the CDR3 is TGCGCCAGCAGCTACGGGACCTCTTCCATAGATACGCAGTATTTT.

This clonotype was seen only a few times. The J gene is TRBJ2-7, the V gene TRBV4-3; D is perhaps TRBD1 (5 bases). The CDR3 contains 15 residues. Germline lookup yields CDR1 LGHNA and CDR2 YSLEER. Trimming cost V 1 base and J 3 bases, with 13 bases left between them. The CDR3 DNA sequence: TGCGCCAGCAGCCAAGCTCCAGGGCCCCACTACGAGCAGTACTTC. Encoded protein: CASSQAPGPHYEQYF.

The chain recombines TRBV27 with TRBJ2-7; 7 bases are shared with TRBD2. Germline CDR1 reads MNHEY; CDR2 reads SMNVEV (reference sequence). The V gene end was trimmed by 4 bases and the J gene end by 3 bases; junction bases not matched to a gene: 9. The CDR3 totals 15 residues. CDR3 protein: CASSSSGGANYEQYF. The CDR3 nucleotides are TGTGCCAGCAGTTCCTCGGGGGGTGCCAACTACGAGCAGTACTTC.